This TCR beta chain originates from a study of blood T cell repertoires in COVID-19 (dated by TCRdb to the early 2020s). A note on the overall study: Samples from collaborators originated in the United States, Italy and Spain and spanned both the acute and convalescent phases of COVID-19. The material from the prospective study consisted of cDNA or gDNA derived from T cells, B-cell-depleted T cells, or PBMCs. The repertoires were released in a freely available public database meant as a resource for research on the immune response to SARS-CoV-2. The dataset comprised deeply sampled blood TCRbeta repertoires from subjects exposed to, actively infected with, or recovered from COVID-19. A de-identified subject ID, COVID-19 status, age in years and sex were almost always included in the sample metadata. Where available, HLA class I and class II types were obtained from metadata supplied by the sample provider rather than from assay-based typing. Samples came from the ongoing ImmuneRACE study (first 160 participants) plus 1,254 subjects from 6 global collaborators.

CDR1 and CDR2 were assigned from the germline V gene (reference sequence) as MNHEY and SMNVEV. Clipping removes 4 bases from V and 4 bases from J, with 6 as the unmatched junction base count. There are 14 amino acids in the CDR3, from cysteine to phenylalanine inclusive. The entry retains the CDR3 DNA only, 42 bases that are in frame from base 1. TCRbeta CDR3 regions were amplified from genomic DNA by means of the immunoSEQ Assay, a bias-controlled multiplex PCR. The study's own analysis went as follows. Within the assay, amplification of reference gene primers was used to estimate how many nucleated cells each sample contained. Sequence reads were collapsed and filtered to measure the absolute abundance of every unique TCRbeta CDR3 rearrangement. For each sample, productive Simpson clonality was calculated as the square root of Simpson's diversity index across productive rearrangements. TCRdb re-hosts the immuneACCESS table, in-frame sequences only. Its copies lack some clones; in the studies checked, an unresolved V gene accounts for under half of them, and the cause for the rest is not known. V and J calls and clone size are copied from that table; D and trimming were computed from the DNA. Recorded for this sample are 230,000 or so clones; approximately 80% of them occurred a single time. Approximately 1.3% of the sample lies in the top ten.

This clone was detected only a few times. Its antigen specificity is not known. The record has no base qualities; no much larger clone is one base away. The paper as a whole reports these results and caveats: How much clinical and demographic metadata was included differed by source and by participant, and the metadata was provided uncurated.

Another Seattle source contributed samples from volunteer blood donors who had recovered from COVID-19. The collaborating institutions used their own protocols to collect whole blood in K2EDTA tubes. For TCRbeta analysis, collaborators shipped samples as frozen whole blood, isolated PBMCs, or DNA extracted from either of those sample types. This chain is built from TRBV27 and TRBJ1-1; TRBD1 aligns with 7 central bases. The sequencing input was peripheral blood. This TCR came from a woman aged 40 to 50 who had recovered from COVID-19. The DNA reads as follows: TGTGCCAGCAGTTCAGGGGGAATAGGCACTGAAGCTTTCTTT. This gives the protein CASSSGGIGTEAFF.